Sequencing of this T cell receptor (beta chain) was carried out in a study of T cell changes during pregnancy in multiple sclerosis. Per germline, CDR1 SGHNT and CDR2 YYREEE (reference sequence). The junction had 3 bases not matched to a gene; V was cut back by 2 bases and J by 4 bases. The CDR3 contains 15 residues. TCRdb's copy holds only in-frame clones and misses some; the assay was immunoSEQ multiplex PCR. The sample records 60,000 to 90,000 clones, more than 85% being singletons. This clone was observed a few times. Material: peripheral blood, obtained after pregnancy. The rearrangement uses TRBV5-4 and TRBJ1-5; 10 nucleotides match TRBD1. The clonotype was recovered from a female donor in good health, enrolled as a control in a pregnancy study. The CDR3 loop reads CASSFGTGENQPQHF. For the CDR3, the DNA is TGTGCCAGCAGCTTTGGGACAGGGGAAAATCAGCCCCAGCATTTT.